This TCR beta chain appears in the sequencing data of a study of control samples from healthy donors and cancer patients. Per germline, CDR1 SQVTM and CDR2 ANQGSEA. The CDR3 extends over 13 amino acids. Trimming removed 7 bases at V and 4 bases at J, with 16 bases between. Using immunoSEQ multiplex PCR, the repertoire was profiled, and TCRdb retains in-frame clones only, with some absent. The profile shows around 75,000 clones, 84% of them singletons. Sequencing was done on a sample of blood. This rearrangement joins TRBV29-1 to TRBJ2-5; maybe TRBD2 (5 bases). This clonotype originated in a man in his forties or fifties in good health. Here the CDR3 reads CSARRGLIETQYF. Written as DNA, the CDR3 is TGCAGCGCCCGCCGCGGGTTAATAGAGACCCAGTACTTC.